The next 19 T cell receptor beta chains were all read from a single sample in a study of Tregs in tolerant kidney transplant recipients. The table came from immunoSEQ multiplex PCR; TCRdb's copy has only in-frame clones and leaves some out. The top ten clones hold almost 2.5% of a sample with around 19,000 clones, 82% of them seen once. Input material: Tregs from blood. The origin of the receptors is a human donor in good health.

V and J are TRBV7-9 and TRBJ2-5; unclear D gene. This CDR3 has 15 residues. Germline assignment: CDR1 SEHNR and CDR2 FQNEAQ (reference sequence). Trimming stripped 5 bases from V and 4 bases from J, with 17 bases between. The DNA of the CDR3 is TGTGCCAGCAGCCGGACCGGGTGGAGACGAGAGACCCAGTACTTC. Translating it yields CASSRTGWRRETQYF.

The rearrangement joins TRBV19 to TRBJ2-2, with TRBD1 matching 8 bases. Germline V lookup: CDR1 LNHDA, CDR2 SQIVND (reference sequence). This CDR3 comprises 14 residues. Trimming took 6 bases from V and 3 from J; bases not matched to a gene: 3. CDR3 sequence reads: CASRGTGDTGELFF. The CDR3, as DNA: TGTGCCAGTAGGGGGACAGGCGACACCGGGGAGCTGTTTTTT.

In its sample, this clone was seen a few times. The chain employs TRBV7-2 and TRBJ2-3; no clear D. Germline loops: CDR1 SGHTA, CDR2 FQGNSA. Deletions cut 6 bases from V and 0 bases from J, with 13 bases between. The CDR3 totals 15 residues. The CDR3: CASRFGVLSTDTQYF. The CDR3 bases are TGTGCCAGCAGGTTTGGGGTACTTAGCACAGATACGCAGTATTTT.

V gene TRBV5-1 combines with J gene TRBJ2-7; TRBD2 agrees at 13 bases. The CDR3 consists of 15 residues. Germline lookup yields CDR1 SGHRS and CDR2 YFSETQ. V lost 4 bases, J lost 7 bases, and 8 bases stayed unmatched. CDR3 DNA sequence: TGCGCCAGCAGCCGGGGGACTAGCGGGGCCTGGGAGCAGTACTTC. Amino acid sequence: CASSRGTSGAWEQYF.

CDR3 nucleotides: TGCGCCAGCAGCCAAGATTGGATGGGGACTAGCGGTAGCACAGATACGCAGTATTTT. It encodes CASSQDWMGTSGSTDTQYF. This chain uses TRBV4-3 with TRBJ2-3, with 11 bases aligning to TRBD2. Germline loops: CDR1 LGHNA, CDR2 YSLEER. Trimming took 0 bases from V and 0 from J; bases not matched to a gene: 8. CDR3 size: 19 residues.

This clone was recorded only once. CDR3 nucleotides: TGTGCCAGCAGAAGCCTAGCAGCCAAAAACATTCAGTACTTC. This translates into CASRSLAAKNIQYF. The rearrangement links TRBV6-1 to TRBJ2-4; TRBD2 is a possible D gene (5 bases). Trimming cost V 6 bases and J 0 bases, with 9 bases left between them. The CDR3 has 14 amino acids. Per germline, CDR1 MNHNS and CDR2 SASEGT.

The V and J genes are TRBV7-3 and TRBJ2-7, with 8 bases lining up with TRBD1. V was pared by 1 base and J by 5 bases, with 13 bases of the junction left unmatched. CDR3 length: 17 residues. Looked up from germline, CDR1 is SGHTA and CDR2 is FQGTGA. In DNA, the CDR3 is TGTGCCAGCAGCTTAATGCCCTCGCCAGGGGGCTTCGACGAGCAGTACTTC. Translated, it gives CASSLMPSPGGFDEQYF.

The chain's CDR3 is CASSIDLGHTATDTQYF. The CDR3 DNA follows: TGTGCCAGTAGTATAGATTTAGGGCACACGGCCACAGATACGCAGTATTTT. J is TRBJ2-3 and V is TRBV19; D is unclear. This CDR3 comprises 17 residues. With 0 bases removed from V and 2 bases from J, the gap between germline ends came to 15 bases. The germline V gene has CDR1 LNHDA and CDR2 SQIVND (reference sequence).

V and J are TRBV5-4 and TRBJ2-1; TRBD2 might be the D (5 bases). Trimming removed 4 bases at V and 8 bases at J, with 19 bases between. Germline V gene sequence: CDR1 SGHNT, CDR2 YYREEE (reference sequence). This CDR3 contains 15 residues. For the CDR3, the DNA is TGTGCCAGCAGCGATCCGAGGGCCCTCGGCGATGAGCAGTTCTTC. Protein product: CASSDPRALGDEQFF.

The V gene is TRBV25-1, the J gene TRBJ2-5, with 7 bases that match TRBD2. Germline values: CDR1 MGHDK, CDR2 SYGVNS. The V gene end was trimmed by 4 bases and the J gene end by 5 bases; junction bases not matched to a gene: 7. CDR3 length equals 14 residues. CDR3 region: CASSGLGGGETQYF. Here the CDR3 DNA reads TGTGCCAGCAGTGGACTGGGGGGGGGTGAGACCCAGTACTTC. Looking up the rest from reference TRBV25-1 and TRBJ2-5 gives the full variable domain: EADIYQTPRYLVIGTGKKITLECSQTMGHDKMYWYQQDPGMELHLIHYSYGVNSTEKGDLSSESTVSRIRTEHFPLTLESARPSHTSQYLCASSGLGGGETQYFGPGTRLLVL.

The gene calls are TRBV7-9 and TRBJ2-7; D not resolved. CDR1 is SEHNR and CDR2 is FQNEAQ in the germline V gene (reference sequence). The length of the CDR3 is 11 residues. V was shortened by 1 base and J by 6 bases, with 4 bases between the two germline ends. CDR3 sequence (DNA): TGTGCCAGCAGCTTAGAGTCCGAGCAGTACTTC. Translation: CASSLESEQYF.

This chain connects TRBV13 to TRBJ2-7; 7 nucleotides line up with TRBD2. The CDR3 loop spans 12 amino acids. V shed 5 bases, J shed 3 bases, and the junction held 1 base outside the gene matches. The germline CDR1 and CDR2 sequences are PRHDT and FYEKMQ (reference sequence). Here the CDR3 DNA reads TGTGCCAGCAGCCGCGGGAGCTACGAGCAGTACTTC. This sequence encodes CASSRGSYEQYF.

The chain's CDR3 is CASSSGGNTIYF. In nucleotides, the CDR3 is TGTGCCAGCAGTTCCGGAGGAAACACCATATATTTT. V is TRBV6-5 and J is TRBJ1-3; D gene uncertain. CDR1 and CDR2 from the germline V gene are MNHEY and SVGAGI. Deletions cut 4 bases from V and 4 bases from J, with 5 bases between. The CDR3 has 12 amino acids.

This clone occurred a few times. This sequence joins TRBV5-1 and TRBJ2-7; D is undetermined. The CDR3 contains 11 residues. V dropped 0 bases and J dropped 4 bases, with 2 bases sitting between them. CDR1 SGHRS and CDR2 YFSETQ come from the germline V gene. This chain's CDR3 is CASSLGYEQYF. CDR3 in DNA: TGCGCCAGCAGCTTGGGGTACGAGCAGTACTTC. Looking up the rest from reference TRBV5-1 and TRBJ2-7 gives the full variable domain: KAGVTQTPRYLIKTRGQQVTLSCSPISGHRSVSWYQQTPGQGLQFLFEYFSETQRNKGNFPGRFSGRQFSNSRSEMNVSTLELGDSALYLCASSLGYEQYFGPGTRLTVT.

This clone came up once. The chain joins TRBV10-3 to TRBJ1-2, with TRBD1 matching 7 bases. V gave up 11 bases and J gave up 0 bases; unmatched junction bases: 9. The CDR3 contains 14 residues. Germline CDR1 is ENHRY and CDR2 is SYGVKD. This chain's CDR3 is CASKTGAANYGYTF. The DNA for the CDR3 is TGTGCCTCGAAAACAGGGGCCGCTAACTATGGCTACACCTTC.

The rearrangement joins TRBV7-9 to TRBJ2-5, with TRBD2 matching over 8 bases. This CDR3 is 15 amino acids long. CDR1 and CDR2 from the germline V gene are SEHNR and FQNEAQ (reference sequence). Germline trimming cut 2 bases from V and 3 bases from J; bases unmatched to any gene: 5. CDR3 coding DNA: TGTGCCAGCAGCTTAAGGCGGGGGGCCGAAGAGACCCAGTACTTC. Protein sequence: CASSLRRGAEETQYF.

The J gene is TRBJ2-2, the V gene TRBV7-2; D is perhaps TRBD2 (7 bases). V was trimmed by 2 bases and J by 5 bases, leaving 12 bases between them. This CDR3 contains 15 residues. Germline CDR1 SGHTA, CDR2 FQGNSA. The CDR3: CASSLPGGGTGELFF. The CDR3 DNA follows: TGTGCCAGCAGCTTACCGGGGGGCGGGACCGGGGAGCTGTTTTTT.

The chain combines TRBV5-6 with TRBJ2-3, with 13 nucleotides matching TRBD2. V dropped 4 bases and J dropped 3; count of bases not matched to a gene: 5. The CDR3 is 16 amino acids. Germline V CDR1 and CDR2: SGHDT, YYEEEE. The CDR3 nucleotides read TGTGCCAGCAGCAAACTAGCGGGAGGGGGTACAGATACGCAGTATTTT. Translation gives CASSKLAGGGTDTQYF.

This CDR3 reads CASRDGFSWGYTF. CDR3 nucleotides: TGTGCCAGCAGAGATGGGTTTTCGTGGGGCTACACCTTC. The V gene is TRBV2, the J gene TRBJ1-2; D gene uncertain. Germline values: CDR1 SNHLY, CDR2 FYNNEI. V shed 6 bases and J shed 8 bases, with 16 bases lying between them. The CDR3 extends over 13 amino acids.